Following are 32 T cell receptor beta chains from one sample sequenced in a study of T cells in women clearing cervical HPV infection. Profiled with immunoSEQ multiplex PCR; TCRdb holds only in-frame clones, not every one. This sample's table has approximately 40,000 clones. The material sequenced was blood buffy coat. These receptors all stem from a woman between 18 and 70 years old with a cervical HPV16 infection that either progressed to CIN3+ or cleared (not recorded which).

A note on this clone: The CDR3 is cut off 3 residues early in the read; its end comes from the germline J gene. This chain uses TRBV20-1 with TRBJ1-2; 9 bases map to TRBD1. From germline, CDR1 is DFQATT and CDR2 SNEGSKA (reference sequence). This CDR3 has 14 residues. Germline trimming cut 0 bases from V and 5 bases from J; bases unmatched to any gene: 4. The CDR3 loop reads CSARDDRGWYGYTF. The part of the CDR3 DNA that was read is TGCAGTGCTAGAGATGACAGGGGGTGGTATGGC.

Regarding this clone: With the read ending 3 residues before the CDR3 end, the germline J gene is used to fill in that end. The rearrangement links TRBV10-3 to TRBJ1-2, with unresolved D. The V gene lost 9 bases and the J gene lost 4 bases, with 15 bases spanning the gap. The CDR3 loop spans 13 amino acids. The germline V gene encodes CDR1 ENHRY and CDR2 SYGVKD. Partial CDR3 DNA: TGTGCCATTACCCCCGGGTTCGGCTATGGC. Its protein product is CAITPGFGYG. The entire CDR3 sequence reads CAITPGFGYGYTF.

Comments on this clone: An end of the junction differs from the germline gene, which may be a read error. The read halts 3 residues ahead of the CDR3 end, with the missing end drawn from the germline J gene. The chain joins TRBV7-7 to TRBJ1-3, with D perhaps matching TRBD1 (6 bases). CDR1 and CDR2 (germline): SSHAT, FNYEAQ (reference sequence). This CDR3 region has 13 residues. This chain's CDR3 is CASGFEQGDTIYF. Partial CDR3 DNA: TGTGCCAGCGGCTTTGAACAGGGAGACACC.

As to this clone: The read terminates 3 residues before the CDR3 end, so the remaining end is supplied by the germline J gene. The chain recombines TRBV2 with TRBJ1-2; the D is unclear. V lost 1 base and J 5 bases, leaving 5 bases between the germline ends. This CDR3 region has 12 residues. The V gene's germline CDR1 is SNHLY and CDR2 FYNNEI. This chain's CDR3 is CASSEDRYGYTF. Incomplete CDR3 DNA: TGTGCCAGCAGTGAAGATCGTTATGGC.

The CDR3 region is CASSSSVSNYGYTF. The CDR3 bases that were read are TGTGCCAGCAGCTCCAGTGTTTCTAACTATGGC. This rearrangement joins TRBV7-2 to TRBJ1-2; no definite D call. The read terminates 3 residues ahead of where the CDR3 ends, so the germline J gene completes it. The germline V gene encodes CDR1 SGHTA and CDR2 FQGNSA. This CDR3 contains 14 residues. V lost 4 bases and J lost 0, with 9 bases in between. Combining the CDR3 with reference TRBV7-2 and TRBJ1-2 gives the whole variable domain GAGVSQSPSNKVTEKGKDVELRCDPISGHTALYWYRQSLGQGLEFLIYFQGNSAPDKSGLPSDRFSAERTGGSVSTLTIQRTQQEDSAVYLCASSSSVSNYGYTFGSGTRLTVV.

To note about this clone: The read terminates 3 residues ahead of where the CDR3 ends, so the germline J gene completes it. The V and J genes are TRBV5-1 and TRBJ1-5, with 7 bases matching TRBD1. J was trimmed by 2 bases and V by 0 bases; bases with no gene match: 2. CDR3 length: 15 amino acids. The V gene's germline CDR1 is SGHRS and CDR2 YFSETQ. The CDR3 loop reads CASSLAGGRNQPQHF. CDR3 DNA (partial): TGCGCCAGCAGCTTGGCAGGGGGGCGCAATCAGCCC.

Turning to this clone: The sequenced fragment ends 3 residues before the CDR3 boundary, so the rest is inferred from the germline J gene. The rearrangement links TRBV10-3 to TRBJ2-3, with D possibly being TRBD1 (5 bases). This CDR3 is 15 amino acids long. Germline values: CDR1 ENHRY, CDR2 SYGVKD. Trimming stripped 2 bases from V and 3 bases from J, with 12 bases between. The chain's CDR3 is CAISENLGATDTQYF. Incomplete CDR3 DNA: TGTGCCATCAGTGAGAACTTAGGGGCAACAGATACG.

As for this clone: The CDR3 end falls 3 residues outside the read, so it is completed with the germline J gene. J is TRBJ2-7 and V is TRBV28; TRBD2 might be the D (5 bases). The V gene lost 6 bases and the J gene lost 2 bases, with 8 bases spanning the gap. The CDR3 is 12 amino acids. Germline values: CDR1 MDHEN, CDR2 SYDVKM. The CDR3 spells CASSRTPYEQYF. The CDR3 DNA, read in part, is TGTGCCAGCAGCCGGACTCCCTACGAG.

Details on this clone: The DNA ends 3 residues before the CDR3 does, and the rest of the CDR3 is filled in from the germline J gene. The chain is built from TRBV2 and TRBJ2-2; TRBD2 matches at 11 bases. CDR3 length: 15 residues. Germline assignment: CDR1 SNHLY and CDR2 FYNNEI. Losses at the gene ends were 7 bases for V and 5 bases for J; bases not matched to a gene: 6. The CDR3 sequence: CASNPWTSGTGELFF. The DNA read from the CDR3 is TGTGCCAGCAACCCTTGGACTAGCGGGACCGGGGAG.

Of note for this clone: The read stops 3 residues short of the end of the CDR3; the missing end is completed from the germline J gene. V usage is TRBV7-8 and J usage is TRBJ2-7, with D perhaps matching TRBD1 (5 bases). Per the germline V gene, CDR1 is SGHVS and CDR2 is FQNEAQ. The CDR3 totals 15 residues. V lost 1 base to trimming and J lost 4 bases, with 14 bases between them. The part of the CDR3 DNA that was read is TGTGCCAGCAGCTTAGGGCGAGACAGCCGTTACGAG. It is translated as CASSLGRDSRYE. The full-length CDR3 reads as CASSLGRDSRYEQYF.

Concerning this clone itself: The read falls 3 residues short of the CDR3 end, and the missing part is taken from the germline J gene. V is TRBV27 and J is TRBJ2-7, with 12 bases lining up with TRBD2. The germline V gene encodes CDR1 MNHEY and CDR2 SMNVEV (reference sequence). CDR3 length: 15 residues. J lost 5 bases, V lost 0 bases, and 2 bases had no gene match. CDR3 bases read: TGTGCCAGCAGTTTATCGACTAGCGGGAGCCACGAG. Translated, it gives CASSLSTSGSHE. The full-length CDR3 reads as CASSLSTSGSHEQYF.

On this clone: Coverage ceases 3 residues before the CDR3 finishes, and the germline J gene fills in the end. This chain links TRBV7-6 with TRBJ2-4, with 8 bases identical to TRBD1. The CDR3 is made up of 16 amino acids. Germline V gene lookup returns CDR1 SGHVS and CDR2 FNYEAQ. V was clipped by 1 base and J by 0 bases; unmatched bases: 2. The DNA read from the CDR3 is TGTGCCAGCAGCTTAGGGACAGGGACAGCCAAAAACATT. Translating gives CASSLGTGTAKNI. The entire CDR3 protein is CASSLGTGTAKNIQYF.

As regards this clone: Sequencing ends 3 residues short of the CDR3 end; the germline J gene provides the rest. The genes are TRBV5-1 and TRBJ2-7; tentatively, D is TRBD1 (6 bases). CDR1 and CDR2 (germline): SGHRS, YFSETQ. CDR3 length: 15 amino acids. The ends were cut back, 3 bases at V and 2 bases at J, with 15 bases in the middle. The part of the CDR3 DNA that was read is TGCGCCAGCAGCTCGGACAGTTCCTCAACCTACGAG. Protein sequence: CASSSDSSSTYE. The entire CDR3 sequence reads CASSSDSSSTYEQYF.

CDR3 DNA (partial): TGTGCCAGCTCGACTCGCGTGCGAGAGACC. Its translation is CASSTRVRET. The full CDR3 reads CASSTRVRETQYF. This chain links TRBV7-3 with TRBJ2-5; no clear D gene. The read halts 3 residues ahead of the CDR3 end, with the missing end drawn from the germline J gene. The CDR3 has 13 residues. From germline, CDR1 is SGHTA and CDR2 FQGTGA. V lost 8 bases and J lost 4, with 14 bases in between.

A word on this clone: Read data end 3 residues before the CDR3 end; the end is taken from the germline J gene. The genes are TRBV30 and TRBJ2-5; 7 nucleotides match TRBD2. With 3 bases clipped from V and 2 bases from J, the junction kept 9 bases outside the gene matches. Germline-derived CDR1 and CDR2 are GTSNPN and SVGIG (reference sequence). This CDR3 has 15 amino acids. CDR3 amino acids: CAWRGGRSWQETQYF. Incomplete CDR3 DNA: TGTGCCTGGAGGGGGGGGAGGAGTTGGCAAGAGACC.

In regard to this clone: Coverage ceases 3 residues before the CDR3 finishes, and the germline J gene fills in the end. The chain uses TRBV4-2 and TRBJ1-1; the D gene is possibly TRBD1 (5 bases). Trimming took off 1 base at V and 2 bases at J, with 8 bases between the two ends. Germline V gene lookup returns CDR1 LGHNA and CDR2 YNFKEQ. The CDR3 is 14 amino acids. The part of the CDR3 DNA that was read is TGTGCCAGCAGCCAAGTAGGGGTAAACACTGAA. Its protein is CASSQVGVNTE. The complete CDR3 reads CASSQVGVNTEAFF.

About this clone itself: Read coverage stops 3 residues before the CDR3 terminus; the germline J gene supplies the remainder. The chain is built from TRBV7-3 and TRBJ2-1; a possible D gene is TRBD1 (6 bases). Trimming removed 4 bases at V and 3 bases at J, with 7 bases between. The CDR3 is 13 amino acids. Germline CDR1 is SGHTA and CDR2 is FQGTGA. CDR3 loop: CASSWTDYNEQFF. The CDR3 DNA, read in part, is TGTGCCAGCAGCTGGACAGACTACAATGAG.

In the case of this clone: The CDR3 goes on 3 residues after the read ends, and that part is filled in from the germline J gene. The chain recombines TRBV2 with TRBJ2-7; 7 bases are a match to TRBD1. Germline V gene lookup returns CDR1 SNHLY and CDR2 FYNNEI. The J segment lost 3 bases and the V segment lost 3 bases, leaving 8 bases of the junction unmatched. The CDR3 is 15 amino acids. The part of the CDR3 DNA that was read is TGTGCCAGCAGTGATTCGGGACAGCAGGGCTACGAG. Translated: CASSDSGQQGYE. The whole CDR3 protein is CASSDSGQQGYEQYF.

Notes on this clone: With the read ending 3 residues before the CDR3 end, the germline J gene is used to fill in that end. The gene calls are TRBV2 and TRBJ2-2; tentatively, D is TRBD2 (7 bases). This CDR3 is 16 amino acids long. The V and J ends lost 7 bases and 4 bases respectively, with 19 bases between them. Germline CDR1 and CDR2: SNHLY and FYNNEI. The CDR3 DNA, read in part, is TGTGCCAGCAATGTAGGTGGCGGGGGCGTCACCGGGGAG. Amino acids: CASNVGGGGVTGE. The full-length CDR3 reads as CASNVGGGGVTGELFF.

Remarks on this clone: The CDR3 end lies 3 residues beyond the end of the read and is filled in from the germline J gene. V and J are TRBV2 and TRBJ2-5; 8 bases fit TRBD2. Trimming at V came to 4 bases and at J to 5 bases, leaving 3 bases not matched to a gene. Per germline, CDR1 SNHLY and CDR2 FYNNEI. The CDR3 has 13 amino acids. The CDR3 DNA, read in part, is TGTGCCAGCAGTGTCGGGGGGGCCGAGACC. Its protein product is CASSVGGAET. The full CDR3 protein reads CASSVGGAETQYF.

A remark on this clone: The read gets to within 3 residues of the CDR3 end, and the germline J gene fills in the rest. This chain uses TRBV18 with TRBJ2-7, with 7 bases matching TRBD1. Trimming took 0 bases from V and 4 from J; bases not matched to a gene: 12. The germline gives CDR1 KGHSH, CDR2 LQKENI. The CDR3 has 17 residues. The chain's CDR3 is CASSPPLFETGYYEQYF. CDR3 DNA (partial): TGTGCCAGCTCACCACCCCTCTTCGAGACAGGGTATTACGAG.

As concerns this clone: The CDR3 goes on 3 residues after the read ends, and that part is filled in from the germline J gene. The chain is built from TRBV2 and TRBJ1-5, with 7 bases fitting TRBD1. This CDR3 region has 15 residues. Germline V CDR1 and CDR2: SNHLY, FYNNEI. V lost 5 bases, J lost 3 bases, and 7 bases stayed unmatched. CDR3 DNA (partial): TGTGCCAGCAGTCTAGACAGGGCTCCCAATCAGCCC. Protein product: CASSLDRAPNQP. The complete CDR3 reads CASSLDRAPNQPQHF.

Comment on this clone: The read stops 3 residues short of the end of the CDR3; the missing end is completed from the germline J gene. The chain links TRBV7-6 to TRBJ2-3, with 13 bases that match TRBD2. The germline V gene encodes CDR1 SGHVS and CDR2 FNYEAQ. The J segment lost 1 base and the V segment lost 4 bases, leaving 5 bases of the junction unmatched. The CDR3 has 17 residues. Incomplete CDR3 DNA: TGTGCCAGCAGCTCGGGACTAGCGGGGTATCGCACAGATACG. This encodes CASSSGLAGYRTDT. The whole CDR3 protein is CASSSGLAGYRTDTQYF.

Concerning this clone: The sequenced fragment ends 3 residues before the CDR3 boundary, so the rest is inferred from the germline J gene. V is TRBV20-1 and J is TRBJ2-3; 11 positions match TRBD2. V was clipped by 0 bases and J by 1 base; unmatched bases: 3. Germline CDR1 is DFQATT and CDR2 is SNEGSKA (reference sequence). The CDR3 is 16 amino acids. CDR3 sequence reads: CSARDWTSGRTDTQYF. The sequenced CDR3 bases are TGCAGTGCTAGAGATTGGACTAGCGGGCGCACAGATACG.

As regards this clone: Sequencing ends 3 residues short of the CDR3 end; the germline J gene provides the rest. The chain uses TRBV5-1 and TRBJ1-2, with 8 bases aligning to TRBD1. The CDR3 runs 15 residues. In germline, CDR1 is SGHRS, CDR2 YFSETQ. The sequenced part of the CDR3 DNA is TGCGCCAGCAGCTTGTTTCTGCAGGGGGCAGAGGGC. Translating it yields CASSLFLQGAEG. The entire CDR3 is CASSLFLQGAEGYTF.

As to this clone: The read is 3 residues too short to cover the CDR3 end, so that end is filled in from the germline J gene. The chain carries TRBV5-1 and TRBJ2-7; 9 bases match TRBD1. V shed 2 bases and J 5 bases; nucleotides not matched to a gene: 8. CDR3 length: 15 amino acids. Germline values: CDR1 SGHRS, CDR2 YFSETQ. Here the CDR3 reads CASSLTTGGPNEQYF. Partial CDR3 DNA: TGCGCCAGCAGCTTAACCACAGGGGGCCCCAACGAG. The complete variable domain, with remaining parts taken from reference TRBV5-1 and TRBJ2-7, reads KAGVTQTPRYLIKTRGQQVTLSCSPISGHRSVSWYQQTPGQGLQFLFEYFSETQRNKGNFPGRFSGRQFSNSRSEMNVSTLELGDSALYLCASSLTTGGPNEQYFGPGTRLTVT.

The CDR3 spells CSAKESGRGSNEQFF. The CDR3 bases that were read are TGCAGTGCAAAAGAGAGCGGGAGAGGTTCGAATGAG. The chain combines TRBV20-1 with TRBJ2-1; 8 positions match TRBD2. The sequence runs out 3 residues before the end of the CDR3; the remainder is reconstructed from the germline J gene. Trimming cost V 6 bases and J 7 bases; bases outside gene matches: 14. This CDR3 contains 15 residues. Germline V lookup: CDR1 DFQATT, CDR2 SNEGSKA (reference sequence).

Concerning this clone: The read halts 3 residues ahead of the CDR3 end, with the missing end drawn from the germline J gene. The V gene is TRBV19, the J gene TRBJ1-1; TRBD1 matches at 8 bases. V gave up 6 bases and J gave up 1 base; unmatched junction bases: 7. In germline, CDR1 is LNHDA, CDR2 SQIVND (reference sequence). This CDR3 is 15 amino acids long. CDR3 in amino acids: CASSTTGTGNTEAFF. The sequenced part of the CDR3 DNA is TGTGCCAGTAGCACAACGGGGACAGGGAACACTGAA.

On this clone itself: Read data end 3 residues before the CDR3 end; the end is taken from the germline J gene. The rearrangement joins TRBV10-1 to TRBJ1-4; D ambiguous. Trimming shortened V by 9 bases and J by 6 bases, and 8 bases separated the two germline ends. The CDR3 length is 11 residues. Germline loops: CDR1 WNHNN, CDR2 SYGVQD (reference sequence). The CDR3: CARRVYEKLFF. CDR3 DNA (partial): TGCGCCAGACGGGTCTATGAAAAA.

Comment on this clone: The sequence runs out 3 residues before the end of the CDR3; the remainder is reconstructed from the germline J gene. This chain links TRBV5-1 with TRBJ1-2; D not certain. Germline V gene lookup returns CDR1 SGHRS and CDR2 YFSETQ. Trimming pared 1 base from V and 3 bases from J, leaving 10 bases between. The CDR3 spans 14 residues. The CDR3 loop reads CASSLRSADYGYTF. The CDR3 bases that were read are TGCGCCAGCAGCTTGCGTAGCGCGGACTATGGC.

CDR3 region: CASSFRTGVGTQYF. The CDR3 bases that were read are TGTGCCAGCAGTTTCCGGACAGGAGTTGGGACC. This chain joins TRBV12-3 or TRBV12-4 and TRBJ2-5; 7 bases map to TRBD1. The CDR3 goes on 3 residues after the read ends, and that part is filled in from the germline J gene. V trimming: 3 bases; J trimming: 7 bases; junction bases outside the gene matches: 8. The CDR3 runs 14 residues.

Turning to this clone: Read data end 3 residues before the CDR3 end; the end is taken from the germline J gene. This chain links TRBV19 with TRBJ2-3; 8 nucleotides match TRBD2. V lost 8 bases, J lost 4 bases, and 11 bases stayed unmatched. The germline V gene encodes CDR1 LNHDA and CDR2 SQIVND (reference sequence). CDR3 length equals 15 residues. The CDR3 reads CASLDSGNEADTQYF. CDR3 bases read: TGTGCCAGTTTGGATAGCGGGAACGAGGCAGATACG.